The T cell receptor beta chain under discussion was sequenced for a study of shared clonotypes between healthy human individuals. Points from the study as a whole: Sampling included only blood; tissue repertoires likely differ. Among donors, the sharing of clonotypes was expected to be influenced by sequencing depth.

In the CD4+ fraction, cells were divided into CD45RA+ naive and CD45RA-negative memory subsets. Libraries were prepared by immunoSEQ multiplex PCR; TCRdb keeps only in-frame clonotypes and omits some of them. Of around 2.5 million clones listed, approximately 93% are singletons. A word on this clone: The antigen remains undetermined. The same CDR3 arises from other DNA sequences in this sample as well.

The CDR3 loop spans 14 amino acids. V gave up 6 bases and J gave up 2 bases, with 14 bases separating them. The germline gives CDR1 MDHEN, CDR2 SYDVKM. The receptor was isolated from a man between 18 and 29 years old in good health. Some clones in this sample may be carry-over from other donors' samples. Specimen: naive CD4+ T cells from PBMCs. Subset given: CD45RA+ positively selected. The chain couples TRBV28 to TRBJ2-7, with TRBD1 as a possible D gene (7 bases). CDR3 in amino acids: CASSPGGLAYEQYF. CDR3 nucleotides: TGTGCCAGCAGCCCAGGGGGGCTAGCCTACGAGCAGTACTTC.